This T cell receptor beta chain emerged from a study of HIV-infected patients and healthy controls. Overall study findings and caveats: In HIV-infected patients, the apparent post-therapy Gini index recovery did not replicate in size-matched data. Significantly higher mean Gini indices appeared in HIV-infected repertoires, possibly reflecting oligoclonality. MAIT alpha-chain CDR3s were frequent in healthy controls, depleted in HIV+.

This clonotype is medium-sized in the sample. The antigen is not known. Alpha and beta constant-region primers primed reverse transcription of approximately 0.55 ug RNA. Each of the alpha and beta chains got its own library through chain-specific third strand synthesis with indices. All rearrangements within a chain used one primer pair; cDNA molecules carried barcodes. MiXCR, run by TCRdb on the 5' RACE reads, gives a single entry per CDR3 protein. The table has 19,000 or so distinct CDR3 sequences, about 12% seen once. The CDR3 is made up of 13 amino acids. V was pared by 0 bases and J by 5 bases, with 10 bases between. CDR1 is DFQATT, CDR2 SNEGSKA, per germline (reference sequence). Whole blood was used without fractionation, so all unsorted peripheral T cells were included.

The sample consisted of blood. V is TRBV20-1 and J is TRBJ2-5; D is undetermined. The TCR sequence derives from an adult in good health. The CDR3 nucleotides read TGCAGTGCTAGAGATAGGGTCGGTGAGACCCAGTACTTC. Translating gives CSARDRVGETQYF.